Shown below are 19 T cell receptor beta chains from a single sample sequenced in a study of graft-versus-host responses after intestinal transplantation (dated by TCRdb to the early 2020s). The protocol used for the library was the immunoSEQ multiplex PCR assay. What TCRdb holds here is the immuneACCESS table cut down to in-frame rearrangements. Part of the clones is not present; checked against another copy, under half of the missing clones reflect an unresolved V gene, and the others are unexplained. Present in this sample are fewer than 30,000 clones, about 94% of which were seen just once. Less than 1% of the sample is in the top ten clones. The specimen was PBMCs, collected just over 29 days after intestinal transplant. These receptors were collected from a human patient who received an intestinal transplant, so some T cells may come from the graft donor.

This clone showed up just once. The rearrangement joins TRBV27 to TRBJ1-1; 7 bases agree with TRBD1. The CDR3 is 15 residues long. Germline V gene data show CDR1 as MNHEY and CDR2 as SMNVEV (reference sequence). The ends lost 4 bases at V and 4 bases at J; junction bases unmatched: 9. CDR3 DNA sequence: TGTGCCAGCAGTTCGAGGACAGGCATGGGCACTGAAGCTTTCTTT. This gives the protein CASSSRTGMGTEAFF.

The chain couples TRBV19 to TRBJ1-1; 7 nucleotides align to TRBD1. Germline V gene sequence: CDR1 LNHDA, CDR2 SQIVND (reference sequence). The CDR3 is 14 residues long. The trim removed 6 bases at V and 2 bases at J, leaving 6 bases unmatched. CDR3 coding DNA: TGTGCCAGTAGCCTCAGGGGGTTAAACACTGAAGCTTTCTTT. This gives the protein CASSLRGLNTEAFF.

This clone was recorded only once. This chain uses TRBV19 with TRBJ2-1; a possible D gene is TRBD2 (5 bases). The CDR3 has 13 amino acids. V dropped 3 bases and J dropped 6 bases, with 9 bases sitting between them. CDR1 is LNHDA, CDR2 SQIVND, per germline (reference sequence). The CDR3 here is CASSIDYRNEQFF. The CDR3 bases are TGTGCCAGTAGTATTGACTATCGCAATGAGCAGTTCTTC.

V usage is TRBV27 and J usage is TRBJ2-1; unclear D gene. Germline CDR1 MNHEY, CDR2 SMNVEV (reference sequence). With 4 bases removed from V and 3 bases from J, the gap between germline ends came to 4 bases. The CDR3 runs to 12 residues. The CDR3 region has the DNA TGTGCCAGCAGTTCCTTCTACAATGAGCAGTTCTTC. Protein: CASSSFYNEQFF.

CDR3 bases: TGTGCCAGCAGCATCGGGACAGGTTCTTTTCAGCCCCAGCATTTT. Its translation is CASSIGTGSFQPQHF. This chain links TRBV5-5 with TRBJ1-5; 8 bases fit TRBD1. Trimming cost V 4 bases and J 6 bases; bases outside gene matches: 9. This CDR3 comprises 15 residues. Looked up from germline, CDR1 is SGHKS and CDR2 is YYEKEE (reference sequence).

The genes are TRBV11-2 and TRBJ1-6; 7 bases are shared with TRBD1. Germline CDR1 is SGHAT and CDR2 is FQNNGV. Trimming cost V 1 base and J 7 bases; bases outside gene matches: 4. The CDR3 consists of 15 residues. The CDR3 DNA follows: TGTGCCAGCAGCTTAGTCGGGACAGAAAATTCACCCCTCCACTTT. It translates to CASSLVGTENSPLHF.

The rearrangement links TRBV30 to TRBJ1-1; D unresolved. V lost 0 bases to trimming and J lost 4 bases, with 3 bases between them. Germline CDR1 GTSNPN, CDR2 SVGIG (reference sequence). The CDR3 contains 11 residues. This CDR3 is CAWSVLTEAFF. CDR3 sequence (DNA): TGTGCCTGGAGTGTACTCACTGAAGCTTTCTTT.

The chain carries TRBV11-2 and TRBJ2-3; D remains unclear. The CDR3 loop spans 14 amino acids. In germline, CDR1 is SGHAT, CDR2 FQNNGV. The ends were cut back, 1 base at V and 1 base at J, with 6 bases in the middle. The CDR3 region has the DNA TGTGCCAGCAGCTTAGTATCCGGCACAGATACGCAGTATTTT. Protein product: CASSLVSGTDTQYF.

This chain joins TRBV18 and TRBJ1-5; maybe TRBD1 (5 bases). Germline V gene sequence: CDR1 KGHSH, CDR2 LQKENI. The V end was cut by 3 bases, the J end by 7 bases, with 10 bases between. CDR3 length equals 13 residues. The CDR3 coding sequence is TGTGCCAGCTCACCTGGGGGTGAGCAGCCCCAGCATTTT. It translates to CASSPGGEQPQHF.

A single count supports this clone. The chain links TRBV7-9 to TRBJ2-3; 10 bases line up with TRBD2. Germline V gene sequence: CDR1 SEHNR, CDR2 FQNEAQ (reference sequence). V shed 4 bases, J shed 11 bases, and the junction held 9 bases outside the gene matches. The CDR3 runs to 14 residues. The DNA for the CDR3 is TGTGCCAGCAGCTACGGGACTAGCGCCCCGAGGCAGTATTTT. This codes for CASSYGTSAPRQYF.

V and J are TRBV5-3 and TRBJ1-3; no firm D call. Being an ORF, TRBV5-3 has a function that is uncertain. With 0 bases removed from V and 6 bases from J, the gap between germline ends came to 1 base. This CDR3 has 11 residues. The CDR3 reads CARSLANTIYF. The CDR3 nucleotides read TGTGCCAGAAGCTTGGCAAACACCATATATTTT.

The chain couples TRBV9 to TRBJ2-7, with TRBD2 matching 11 bases. After removal of 4 bases from V and 7 bases from J, the junction contained 10 bases not matched to a gene. Germline CDR1 SGDLS, CDR2 YYNGEE. CDR3 length: 15 amino acids. CDR3: CASSPGLAEPFEQYF. The CDR3 DNA sequence: TGTGCCAGCAGCCCGGGACTAGCGGAACCCTTTGAGCAGTACTTC. The full variable domain, with the rest looked up from reference TRBV9 and TRBJ2-7, is DSGVTQTPKHLITATGQRVTLRCSPRSGDLSVYWYQQSLDQGLQFLIQYYNGEERAKGNILERFSAQQFPDLHSELNLSSLELGDSALYFCASSPGLAEPFEQYFGPGTRLTVT.

The DNA of the CDR3 is TGTGCCAGCAGCTTAGGTGACAATGAGCAGTTCTTC. This gives the protein CASSLGDNEQFF. The V call is TRBV5-6, the J call TRBJ2-1; D remains unclear. Trimming stripped 2 bases from V and 5 bases from J, with 5 bases between. From germline, CDR1 is SGHDT and CDR2 YYEEEE. The CDR3 has 12 residues.

The genes are TRBV7-2 and TRBJ1-2; D uncertain. The CDR3 has 14 amino acids. V shed 1 base and J shed 5 bases, with 11 bases lying between them. From germline, CDR1 is SGHTA and CDR2 FQGNSA. The chain's CDR3 is CASSLEVGQYGYTF. CDR3 DNA sequence: TGTGCCAGCAGCTTAGAGGTCGGCCAATATGGCTACACCTTC.

The chain carries TRBV9 and TRBJ1-2, with D possibly TRBD1 on 6 matching bases. The germline V and J ends were trimmed by 3 bases and 0 bases, with 18 bases remaining between them. Per germline, CDR1 SGDLS and CDR2 YYNGEE. CDR3 length: 17 residues. The CDR3 here is CASSEGVWGTANYGYTF. The DNA of the CDR3 is TGTGCCAGCAGCGAGGGGGTTTGGGGAACAGCTAACTATGGCTACACCTTC. The full variable domain, completed using reference TRBV9 and TRBJ1-2, is DSGVTQTPKHLITATGQRVTLRCSPRSGDLSVYWYQQSLDQGLQFLIQYYNGEERAKGNILERFSAQQFPDLHSELNLSSLELGDSALYFCASSEGVWGTANYGYTFGSGTRLTVV.

This clone has just one count. The J gene is TRBJ2-7, the V gene TRBV7-8; 8 bases are a match to TRBD1. Germline V gene lookup returns CDR1 SGHVS and CDR2 FQNEAQ. V lost 3 bases to trimming and J lost 2 bases; unmatched junction nucleotides: 3. CDR3 size: 14 residues. The CDR3 bases are TGTGCCAGCAGCTTGACAGGGGTAACCTACGAGCAGTACTTC. It translates to CASSLTGVTYEQYF.

In this sample, this clone turned up once. The chain uses TRBV13 and TRBJ1-1; D remains unclear. V gave up 5 bases and J gave up 1 base, with 11 bases separating them. CDR3 size: 14 residues. The germline CDR1 and CDR2 sequences are PRHDT and FYEKMQ (reference sequence). The CDR3 sequence: CASSLIRENTEAFF. The CDR3 region has the DNA TGTGCCAGCAGCCTCATCCGGGAGAACACTGAAGCTTTCTTT.

The J gene is TRBJ1-2, the V gene TRBV5-1; the match to TRBD1 covers 7 bases. This CDR3 contains 15 residues. Germline CDR1 and CDR2: SGHRS and YFSETQ. V lost 3 bases, J lost 0 bases, and 5 bases stayed unmatched. The CDR3 region is CASSSGDRANYGYTF. DNA of the CDR3: TGCGCCAGCAGCTCGGGGGACAGAGCTAACTATGGCTACACCTTC. The entire variable domain, with the rest obtained from reference TRBV5-1 and TRBJ1-2, is as follows: KAGVTQTPRYLIKTRGQQVTLSCSPISGHRSVSWYQQTPGQGLQFLFEYFSETQRNKGNFPGRFSGRQFSNSRSEMNVSTLELGDSALYLCASSSGDRANYGYTFGSGTRLTVV.

The rearrangement links TRBV28 to TRBJ1-2; 10 nucleotides line up with TRBD1. The CDR3 consists of 15 residues. Germline V gene lookup returns CDR1 MDHEN and CDR2 SYDVKM. The trim removed 4 bases at V and 4 bases at J, leaving 6 bases unmatched. CDR3 sequence: CASSSRGTGVYGYTF. The CDR3 DNA follows: TGTGCCAGCAGTTCCAGAGGGACAGGGGTCTATGGCTACACCTTC.